The 26 T cell receptor beta chains presented below share a single source sample, sequenced in a study of vaccination and CD4 T cells after COVID-19. These receptors are not linked to any known antigen. Treatment given: roughly 10-day PBMC culture with coronavirus spike peptide pools or control peptides (ViraFEST assay). The Oncomine TCR Beta short-read assay was applied to DNA of cultured CD4+ T cells. Each CDR3 protein gets one entry after TCRdb re-called the PCR reads with MiXCR. The sample carries under 4,500 distinct CDR3 sequences, less than 25% recorded once. Sequencing was performed on CD4+ T cells from blood, cultured in vitro. The receptors were gathered from a human donor who had recovered from COVID-19.

By its share, this clonotype is medium-sized. The chain recombines TRBV7-9 with TRBJ1-1; D uncertain. The germline V and J ends were trimmed by 6 bases and 4 bases, with 12 bases remaining between them. CDR1 and CDR2 (germline): SEHNR, FQNEAQ (reference sequence). The CDR3 is 13 amino acids. The CDR3 sequence: CASSTKKLTEAFF. The CDR3, as DNA: TGTGCCAGCAGTACCAAGAAACTCACTGAAGCTTTCTTT.

This sequence joins TRBV5-4 and TRBJ2-1; TRBD2 aligns across 10 bases. V dropped 0 bases and J dropped 9; count of bases not matched to a gene: 3. Germline V gene lookup returns CDR1 SGHNT and CDR2 YYREEE (reference sequence). The CDR3 contains 14 residues. The CDR3 sequence is CASSLEASGSEQFF. The CDR3 coding sequence is TGTGCCAGCAGCTTGGAGGCTAGCGGGAGTGAGCAGTTCTTC.

By sample fraction, this clonotype is medium-sized. The rearrangement uses TRBV18 and TRBJ1-2, with 10 positions matching TRBD1. CDR3 length: 14 amino acids. Germline values: CDR1 KGHSH, CDR2 LQKENI. With V trimmed by 3 bases and J by 5 bases, 3 bases remained unmatched. In DNA form, the CDR3 reads TGTGCCAGCTCACCCGGGACAGGGGCGTATGGCTACACCTTC. Its protein is CASSPGTGAYGYTF.

A few counts support this clonotype. This chain uses TRBV5-4 with TRBJ2-4; D is uncertain. CDR1 and CDR2 (germline): SGHNT, YYREEE (reference sequence). The V end lost 5 bases, the J end lost 3 bases, and 15 bases lay between the germline ends. The CDR3 extends over 15 amino acids. The chain's CDR3 is CASSPSPGDKNIQYF. As DNA, the CDR3 is TGTGCCAGCAGTCCCAGTCCGGGTGACAAAAACATTCAGTACTTC.

This clonotype appeared a few times. The V and J genes are TRBV6-1 and TRBJ1-2; 10 nucleotides align to TRBD1. Germline assignment: CDR1 MNHNS and CDR2 SASEGT. The trim removed 6 bases at V and 4 bases at J, leaving 2 bases unmatched. This CDR3 contains 13 residues. The CDR3, as DNA: TGTGCCAGCAGGGGGACAGGGGTCTATGGCTACACCTTC. Translated, it gives CASRGTGVYGYTF.

A few counts support this clonotype. CDR3 in amino acids: CASKSPSGGEWEETQYF. CDR3 nucleotides: TGTGCCAGCAAGTCCCCTAGCGGGGGGGAGTGGGAAGAGACCCAGTACTTC. The rearrangement links TRBV2 to TRBJ2-5, with 12 bases aligning to TRBD2. The CDR3 has 17 amino acids. V was pared by 7 bases and J by 3 bases, with 12 bases of the junction left unmatched. Germline V gives CDR1 SNHLY, CDR2 FYNNEI. Based on the CDR3 plus reference TRBV2 and TRBJ2-5, the full variable domain is EPEVTQTPSHQVTQMGQEVILRCVPISNHLYFYWYRQILGQKVEFLVSFYNNEISEKSEIFDDQFSVERPDGSNFTLKIRSTKLEDSAMYFCASKSPSGGEWEETQYFGPGTRLLVL.

This clonotype is termed medium-sized (0.01 to 0.1%). V gene TRBV6-1 combines with J gene TRBJ1-1; TRBD1 is a possible D gene (6 bases). CDR3 size: 13 residues. CDR1 and CDR2 from the germline V gene are MNHNS and SASEGT. With 8 bases removed from V and 4 bases from J, the gap between germline ends came to 14 bases. The CDR3 sequence: CASGEGGGTEAFF. The CDR3 coding sequence is TGTGCCAGCGGCGAGGGGGGAGGCACTGAAGCTTTCTTT.

This clonotype was found a few times. The J gene is TRBJ1-6, the V gene TRBV30; 10 bases are shared with TRBD1. The germline V gene has CDR1 GTSNPN and CDR2 SVGIG (reference sequence). CDR3 size: 15 residues. V trimming: 5 bases; J trimming: 9 bases; junction bases outside the gene matches: 10. CDR3 DNA sequence: TGTGCCTGGGCGACAGGGGGCGAAGGGAGTTCACCCCTCCACTTT. Translation: CAWATGGEGSSPLHF.

The chain carries TRBV12-3 or TRBV12-4 and TRBJ2-3, with TRBD1 as a possible D gene (6 bases). V lost 5 bases to trimming and J lost 2 bases, with 17 bases between them. The CDR3 covers 16 residues. Written as DNA, the CDR3 is TGTGCCAGCAGTAGGGGGAATTGGGCTTACACAGATACGCAGTATTTT. It yields the protein CASSRGNWAYTDTQYF.

This clonotype was recorded a few times. This chain uses TRBV14 with TRBJ1-4; D gene uncertain. The CDR3 covers 15 residues. V dropped 4 bases and J dropped 8 bases, with 17 bases sitting between them. The germline V gene has CDR1 SGHDN and CDR2 FVKESK. CDR3 DNA sequence: TGTGCCAGCAGCCTAAGGAGTGGGGATAGGGAAAAACTGTTTTTT. It specifies CASSLRSGDREKLFF. Based on the CDR3 plus reference TRBV14 and TRBJ1-4, the full variable domain is EAGVTQFPSHSVIEKGQTVTLRCDPISGHDNLYWYRRVMGKEIKFLLHFVKESKQDESGMPNNRFLAERTGGTYSTLKVQPAELEDSGVYFCASSLRSGDREKLFFGSGTQLSVL.

This clonotype counts as medium-sized. The chain recombines TRBV20-1 with TRBJ1-5; weak D call: TRBD1 (5 bases). This CDR3 has 15 amino acids. The ends were cut back, 4 bases at V and 0 bases at J, with 13 bases in the middle. Germline CDR1 and CDR2: DFQATT and SNEGSKA (reference sequence). Here the CDR3 reads CSATDSPYSNQPQHF. Here the CDR3 DNA reads TGCAGTGCTACCGACAGCCCTTATAGCAATCAGCCCCAGCATTTT.

This clonotype is labeled medium-sized. The chain carries TRBV20-1 and TRBJ2-3, with TRBD2 identical over 7 bases. In germline, CDR1 is DFQATT, CDR2 SNEGSKA (reference sequence). This CDR3 has 14 amino acids. With 4 bases clipped from V and 0 bases from J, the junction kept 4 bases outside the gene matches. CDR3 sequence: CSATKAGSTDTQYF. The CDR3, as DNA: TGCAGTGCTACAAAAGCGGGGAGCACAGATACGCAGTATTTT.

This clonotype was recorded once. This sequence joins TRBV5-1 and TRBJ2-5; possible D gene TRBD2, 7 bases. With 2 bases removed from V and 6 bases from J, the gap between germline ends came to 17 bases. Per germline, CDR1 SGHRS and CDR2 YFSETQ. The CDR3 contains 15 residues. CDR3 residues: CASSLNLGGGQTQYF. CDR3 DNA sequence: TGCGCCAGCAGCTTAAATCTAGGGGGGGGGCAGACCCAGTACTTC.

By sample fraction, this clonotype is medium-sized. The chain uses TRBV11-2 and TRBJ2-2; 8 bases agree with TRBD2. V lost 4 bases to trimming and J lost 4 bases; unmatched junction nucleotides: 14. The CDR3 runs to 18 residues. Per the germline V gene, CDR1 is SGHAT and CDR2 is FQNNGV. In DNA, the CDR3 is TGTGCCAGCAGCTCCCCCAGCTTGCGGGGGGTGATCACCGGGGAGCTGTTTTTT. Translation: CASSSPSLRGVITGELFF.

The chain combines TRBV3-1 with TRBJ1-1; D gene uncertain. Looked up from germline, CDR1 is LGHDT and CDR2 is YNNKEL (reference sequence). This CDR3 comprises 14 residues. V was pared by 1 base and J by 4 bases, with 10 bases between. The CDR3: CASSQVPGRTEAFF. The CDR3 DNA follows: TGTGCCAGCAGCCAAGTTCCCGGCCGCACTGAAGCTTTCTTT.

V gene TRBV7-2 combines with J gene TRBJ2-3, with 13 bases fitting TRBD2. After removal of 4 bases from V and 6 bases from J, the junction contained 7 bases not matched to a gene. CDR1 is SGHTA, CDR2 FQGNSA, per germline. The CDR3 is 16 amino acids. The CDR3: CASSSTSGGAFDTQYF. The DNA of the CDR3 is TGTGCCAGCAGCTCAACTAGCGGGGGGGCCTTTGATACGCAGTATTTT.

V usage is TRBV9 and J usage is TRBJ1-2; D is perhaps TRBD1 (6 bases). The CDR3 length is 11 residues. CDR1 and CDR2 from the germline V gene are SGDLS and YYNGEE. V shed 4 bases and J shed 7 bases, with 8 bases lying between them. Here the CDR3 DNA reads TGTGCCAGCAGCACAGGGTTTGGCTACACCTTC. Amino acid sequence: CASSTGFGYTF.

This clonotype was seen a handful of times. J is TRBJ1-6 and V is TRBV5-8, with D tentatively TRBD1 (6 bases). V dropped 2 bases and J dropped 0 bases, with 9 bases sitting between them. This CDR3 spans 16 amino acids. Germline V gene sequence: CDR1 SGHTS, CDR2 YDEGEE. CDR3 in amino acids: CASSLGGSSYNSPLHF. The CDR3 DNA reads as TGTGCCAGCAGCTTAGGGGGGAGCTCCTATAATTCACCCCTCCACTTT. The full variable domain, with the rest looked up from reference TRBV5-8 and TRBJ1-6, is EAGVTQSPTHLIKTRGQQATLRCSPISGHTSVYWYQQALGLGLQFLLWYDEGEERNRGNFPPRFSGRQFPNYSSELNVNALELEDSALYLCASSLGGSSYNSPLHFGNGTRLTVT.

This chain uses TRBV15 with TRBJ2-1, with D tentatively TRBD1 or TRBD2 (5 bases each). Germline CDR1 is LNHNV and CDR2 is YYDKDF (reference sequence). Trimming cost V 0 bases and J 4 bases, with 10 bases left between them. This CDR3 is built from 15 residues. DNA of the CDR3: TGTGCCACCAGCAGAGATTTTGGGGGTTACAATGAGCAGTTCTTC. It yields the protein CATSRDFGGYNEQFF.

The gene calls are TRBV6-1 and TRBJ2-2; D may be TRBD2 (7 bases). Germline CDR1 reads MNHNS; CDR2 reads SASEGT. The CDR3 is 15 residues long. Trimming cost V 7 bases and J 5 bases, with 17 bases left between them. The CDR3 protein is CASIGRGGGTGELFF. The CDR3 coding sequence is TGTGCCAGCATCGGAAGGGGGGGAGGGACCGGGGAGCTGTTTTTT.

By share, this clonotype ranks as medium-sized. V and J are TRBV6-2 or TRBV6-3 and TRBJ1-1, with 7 bases fitting TRBD1. CDR1 MNHEY and CDR2 SVGEGT come from the germline V gene. CDR3 size: 15 residues. The V segment lost 2 bases and the J segment 6 bases; nucleotides outside the gene matches: 9. For the CDR3, the DNA is TGTGCCAGCAGTTACGCCGAGGGGGCCCTCGCTGAAGCTTTCTTT. It codes for CASSYAEGALAEAFF.

This clonotype showed up just a few times. The CDR3 is CASGRAPRYDEKLFF. CDR3 nucleotide sequence: TGTGCCAGTGGCCGAGCTCCGAGATATGATGAAAAACTGTTTTTT. This chain joins TRBV6-1 and TRBJ1-4; no definite D call. The CDR3 extends over 15 amino acids. Trimming shortened V by 9 bases and J by 6 bases, and 20 bases separated the two germline ends. From germline, CDR1 is MNHNS and CDR2 SASEGT.

This clonotype was seen a handful of times. V usage is TRBV7-9 and J usage is TRBJ2-1; TRBD2 agrees at 16 bases. Looked up from germline, CDR1 is SEHNR and CDR2 is FQNEAQ (reference sequence). Trimming at V came to 4 bases and at J to 12 bases, leaving 6 bases not matched to a gene. The CDR3 is 15 amino acids. The CDR3 is CASSWGTSGGERQFF. The CDR3 bases are TGTGCCAGCAGCTGGGGGACTAGCGGGGGGGAAAGGCAGTTCTTC.

This clonotype was seen a single time. This sequence joins TRBV18 and TRBJ1-6; 8 bases agree with TRBD1. The germline V gene encodes CDR1 KGHSH and CDR2 LQKENI. The CDR3 sequence is 15 residues long. The junction had 10 bases not matched to a gene; V was cut back by 5 bases and J by 10 bases. CDR3 bases: TGTGCCAGCTCAGAAAGACAGGGGATTCACTCACCCCTCCACTTT. Translating gives CASSERQGIHSPLHF.

In the case of this clonotype: One end of the junction is discordant with germline, which a read error may explain. This rearrangement joins TRBV6-1 to TRBJ1-1; D is uncertain. Germline V lookup: CDR1 MNHNS, CDR2 SASEGT. This CDR3 spans 12 amino acids. CDR3: CAGSRPRGEAFF. CDR3 DNA sequence: TGTGCCGGCAGCCGGCCGCGGGGTGAAGCTTTCTTT.

In regard to this clonotype: A read error may be the cause here, since a much bigger clone is one base away. The chain joins TRBV20-1 to TRBJ1-5; D may be TRBD1 (6 bases). Trimming took 1 base from V and 5 from J, leaving 9 bases between them. The germline CDR1 and CDR2 sequences are DFQATT and SNEGSKA (reference sequence). This CDR3 region has 13 residues. The CDR3 nucleotides read TGCAGTGCTAGAGGGGGGGGCGATCAGCCCCAGCATTTT. Protein: CSARGGGDQPQHF.